These 4 T cell receptor beta chains were sequenced from one sample in a study of cytotoxic CD8 clonotypes in ibrutinib-treated CLL. The assay was immunoSEQ multiplex PCR, and TCRdb's table has in-frame clones only and misses some. The sample consists of 8,500 to 13,000 clones, about 79% of them appearing once. Sequences were derived from PBMCs, sampled at disease progression, from a patient treated with ibrutinib. The receptor set was obtained from a human donor with chronic lymphocytic leukemia.

The chain couples TRBV5-1 to TRBJ1-2, with TRBD1 matching over 9 bases. V lost 4 bases to trimming and J lost 4 bases; unmatched junction nucleotides: 2. CDR3 length: 13 amino acids. The germline gives CDR1 SGHRS, CDR2 YFSETQ. The CDR3 region is CASSQGQGYGYTF. CDR3 DNA: TGCGCCAGCAGCCAGGGACAGGGCTATGGCTACACCTTC.

This chain connects TRBV7-6 to TRBJ1-5; D possibly corresponds to TRBD1 (5 bases). V lost 0 bases to trimming and J lost 6 bases, with 15 bases between them. The CDR3 sequence is 16 residues long. CDR1 is SGHVS and CDR2 is FNYEAQ in the germline V gene. The CDR3 sequence is CASSLALGGRGQPQHF. For the CDR3, the DNA is TGTGCCAGCAGCTTAGCTCTCGGGGGACGAGGTCAGCCCCAGCATTTT. The full variable domain, with the rest looked up from reference TRBV7-6 and TRBJ1-5, is GAGVSQSPRYKVTKRGQDVALRCDPISGHVSLYWYRQALGQGPEFLTYFNYEAQQDKSGLPNDRFSAERPEGSISTLTIQRTEQRDSAMYRCASSLALGGRGQPQHFGDGTRLSIL.

The rearrangement links TRBV19 to TRBJ1-1, with D possibly matching TRBD1 (5 bases). Trimming cost V 7 bases and J 1 base, with 16 bases left between them. This CDR3 is built from 15 residues. Looked up from germline, CDR1 is LNHDA and CDR2 is SQIVND (reference sequence). CDR3 in DNA: TGTGCCAGTACCCCGACGGGACGGAGGAACACTGAAGCTTTCTTT. Translated: CASTPTGRRNTEAFF.

The chain uses TRBV27 and TRBJ1-2; D is unresolved. The germline gives CDR1 MNHEY, CDR2 SMNVEV (reference sequence). This CDR3 has 13 amino acids. Trimming stripped 1 base from V and 6 bases from J, with 9 bases between. CDR3 residues: CASSLFRGHGYTF. The CDR3 region has the DNA TGTGCCAGCAGTTTATTCCGAGGGCATGGCTACACCTTC.